Listed below are T cell receptor beta chains from one sample, sequenced in a study of cytomegalovirus exposure and HLA in healthy donors. Method: immunoSEQ multiplex PCR; TCRdb's copy keeps in-frame clones and lacks some. The table shows approximately 100,000 clones, with around two thirds occurring only once. Sequenced: PBMCs. The receptors derive from a human donor in good health. The CDR3 runs from the conserved cysteine through the conserved F or W. D genes are given only for firm matches. Clone size is shown for a subset of rows, as once, few, many or a class of expanded clone.

TRBV7-8	NA	NA	TRBJ2-7	TGTGCCAGCAGCTTCAATCAGGGCTACGAGCAGTACTTC	CASSFNQGYEQYF
TRBV28	NA	TRBD1	TRBJ2-1	TGTGCCAGCAACCTCGGGACAGGGTGGAATGAGCAGTTCTTC	CASNLGTGWNEQFF
TRBV6-1	NA	NA	TRBJ1-4	TGTGCCAGCAGTGAACGGGGGAGTAATGAAAAACTGTTTTTT	CASSERGSNEKLFF
TRBV6-5	NA	NA	TRBJ1-4	TGTGCCAGCAGTTACCGACGGGCAACTAATGAAAAACTGTTTTTT	CASSYRRATNEKLFF
TRBV9	NA	TRBD1	TRBJ1-4	TGTGCCAGCAGCTTTTCCGGGACAGGGAACGAAAAACTGTTTTTT	CASSFSGTGNEKLFF
TRBV5-4	NA	NA	TRBJ2-7	TGTGCCAGCAGCTTGGCGTACGAGCAGTACTTC	CASSLAYEQYF
TRBV7-8	NA	NA	TRBJ2-4	TGTGCCAGCAGCTTAGCCCCAACAGGACAGAGAGACCCATACTGGATTCAGTACTTC	CASSLAPTGQRDPYWIQYF
TRBV28	NA	NA	TRBJ2-1	TGTGCCAGCAGTTTAAGGGGGGGAGGGCCTCCGGAGCAGTTCTTC	CASSLRGGGPPEQFF
TRBV19	NA	NA	TRBJ1-5	TGTGCCAGTAAACAGAGCGGGCTTAATCAGCCCCAGCATTTT	CASKQSGLNQPQHF
TRBV2	NA	NA	TRBJ2-7	TGTGCCAGCAGACAACTCTCCGACAGTCACGAGCAGTACTTC	CASRQLSDSHEQYF
TRBV19	few	TRBD1	TRBJ1-1	TGTGCCAGTAGACCGGGACAGGAGAGATGGACTGAAGCTTTCTTT	CASRPGQERWTEAFF
TRBV28	NA	NA	TRBJ1-5	TGTGCCAGCAGTTCCCCCGGCCGGGGTTTGAGCAATCAGCCCCAGCATTTT	CASSSPGRGLSNQPQHF
TRBV27	NA	TRBD1	TRBJ2-3	TGTGCCAGCAGCTCTCCTTGGGGACAAGGGGGCTTTAGCACAGATACGCAGTATTTT	CASSSPWGQGGFSTDTQYF
TRBV19	NA	NA	TRBJ1-6	TGTGCCAGTAGACCGGGGTCCAATAATTCACCCCTCCACTTT	CASRPGSNNSPLHF
TRBV7-9	NA	TRBD1	TRBJ2-7	TGTGCCAGCAGCTTAACCGGGACAGCCGACTTC	CASSLTGTADF
TRBV6-5	NA	NA	TRBJ1-3	TGTGCCAGCAGCCTACAGGGAATCGACACCATATATTTT	CASSLQGIDTIYF
TRBV9	NA	TRBD1	TRBJ1-6	TGTGCCAGCAGGTTCGATACCGGGACAGGGTATTCACCCCTCCACTTT	CASRFDTGTGYSPLHF
TRBV6-1	NA	NA	TRBJ2-5	TGTGCCAGCTCAGGCAGGGGTGGGTCCCAAGAGACCCAGTACTTC	CASSGRGGSQETQYF
TRBV25-1	NA	NA	TRBJ1-4	TGTGCCAGCAGTGAATATAAGGGGCCTAATGAAAAACTGTTTTTT	CASSEYKGPNEKLFF
TRBV10-3	NA	NA	TRBJ2-1	TGTGCCATCAGTGGGCTAGCGAATGAGCAGTTCTTC	CAISGLANEQFF
TRBV5-4	NA	NA	TRBJ1-4	TGTGCCAGCACCATTGGCGGGGGTGAAAAACTGTTTTTT	CASTIGGGEKLFF
TRBV6-6	NA	TRBD2	TRBJ2-3	TGTGCCAGCAGCTCAGGACTAGCGGGAGTAGATGCGCAGTATTTT	CASSSGLAGVDAQYF
TRBV2	NA	NA	TRBJ2-7	TGTGCCAGCAGTCGGAGACCTTCCTACGAGCAGTACTTC	CASSRRPSYEQYF
TRBV5-4	NA	TRBD1	TRBJ1-1	TGTGCCAGCAGTAAACAGGGGTTTATGAACACTGAAGCTTTCTTT	CASSKQGFMNTEAFF
TRBV30	NA	NA	TRBJ1-5	TGTGCCTGGAGTCTTACCTTGGGAGGCTCCAATCAGCCCCAGCATTTT	CAWSLTLGGSNQPQHF
TRBV28	NA	NA	TRBJ1-5	TGTGCCAGCAGTTTCCGTAGGGGTAAGGCTCAGCCCCAGCATTTT	CASSFRRGKAQPQHF
TRBV2	NA	TRBD1	TRBJ2-7	TGTGCCAGCAGTGAAGCGAGGACAGGAGATAACTTC	CASSEARTGDNF
TRBV23-1	NA	NA	TRBJ2-7	TGCGCCAGCAATCACAGGCGAATCCCAAGCTACGAGCAGTACTTC	CASNHRRIPSYEQYF
TRBV15	NA	NA	TRBJ1-4	TGTGCCACCAGCAGAGATCATCAGATCCATGAAAAACTGTTTTTT	CATSRDHQIHEKLFF
TRBV28	NA	NA	TRBJ1-4	TGTGCCAGCAGTTTAGGGGCGTTTCGAGAAAAACTGTTTTTT	CASSLGAFREKLFF
TRBV29-1	NA	NA	TRBJ2-3	TGCAGCGTTGTTCCTTCCAGCACAGATACGCAGTATTTT	CSVVPSSTDTQYF
TRBV5-6	NA	NA	TRBJ2-7	TGTGCCAGCAGCTTTCCCACAGGGTGGGAGCAGTACTTC	CASSFPTGWEQYF
TRBV9	NA	TRBD1	TRBJ1-1	TGTGCCAGCAGCGTCGCAGGGGGAAGCACTGAAGCTTTCTTT	CASSVAGGSTEAFF
TRBV7-9	once	NA	TRBJ1-5	TGTGCCAGCAGCTCCGACACCATCAGGGGACAGCCCCAGCATTTT	CASSSDTIRGQPQHF
TRBV6-4	NA	NA	TRBJ2-2	TGTGCCAGCAGTCCAGGTACCGGGGAGCTGTTTTTT	CASSPGTGELFF
TRBV30	NA	TRBD1	TRBJ1-5	TGTGCCTGGAGTGTACAGGGGGTGCAGCCCCAGCATTTT	CAWSVQGVQPQHF
TRBV7-2	NA	NA	TRBJ1-6	TGTGCCAGCAGCGGAACTTCAGGGGCGAATAATTCACCCCTCCACTTT	CASSGTSGANNSPLHF
TRBV27	NA	NA	TRBJ1-5	TGTGCCAGCAGCTCAACCAGATCAGGGAATAGTCAGCCCCAGCATTTT	CASSSTRSGNSQPQHF
TRBV30	NA	TRBD2	TRBJ2-1	TGTGCCTGGAGACCGGGACTAGCGGGAACGGTTCAGTTCTTC	CAWRPGLAGTVQFF
TRBV6-1	medium-sized	NA	TRBJ1-5	TGTGCCAGCAGTGCAGGGGAGAGTCAGCCCCAGCATTTT	CASSAGESQPQHF
TRBV30	NA	NA	TRBJ1-1	TGTGCCTGGAGTGTAGGGACAAACACTGAAGCTTTCTTT	CAWSVGTNTEAFF
TRBV6-5	NA	NA	TRBJ1-1	TGTGCCAGCAGTTACAGTAGTCCTCCCGAAGCTTTCTTT	CASSYSSPPEAFF
TRBV29-1	NA	TRBD1	TRBJ2-7	TGCAGCGTCCCGGGACAGGGCAACGAGCAGTACTTC	CSVPGQGNEQYF
TRBV18	NA	NA	TRBJ2-2	TGTGCCAGCTCACCATTAGGGCGGACAATCGAGGAGCTGTTTTTT	CASSPLGRTIEELFF
TRBV5-1	few	TRBD1	TRBJ2-5	TGCGCCAGCAGCTTGGCTCCGATCACAGGGGGGCTTGGGCAGGAGACCCAGTACTTC	CASSLAPITGGLGQETQYF
TRBV5-1	NA	NA	TRBJ2-7	TGCGCCAGCAGCTTGGCAGCGGGCAGCTCCTACGAGCAGTACTTC	CASSLAAGSSYEQYF
TRBV2	NA	NA	TRBJ1-5	TGTGCCAGCAGCGAAAGACAGGACGATCAGCCCCAGCATTTT	CASSERQDDQPQHF
TRBV11-2	few	TRBD2	TRBJ2-1	TGTGCCAGCAGGCGCGGCAGCGGGGGGAAGAACAATGAGCAGTTCTTC	CASRRGSGGKNNEQFF
TRBV2	NA	NA	TRBJ2-2	TGTGCCAGCAGTTTCGCAACCAGGGGTACCGGGGAGCTGTTTTTT	CASSFATRGTGELFF
TRBV5-1	NA	NA	TRBJ2-7	TGCGCCAGCAGCTTGGACAGCTACCTACGAGAGCAGTACTTC	CASSLDSYLREQYF
TRBV7-8	NA	TRBD2	TRBJ2-7	TGTGCCAGCACCCCCAGTAGGCGGGGGTACGAGCAGTACTTC	CASTPSRRGYEQYF
TRBV13	NA	NA	TRBJ2-2	TGTGCCAGCAGCTTACGACTCCTTGGTCACGGGGAGCTGTTTTTT	CASSLRLLGHGELFF
TRBV6-5	NA	TRBD1	TRBJ1-6	TGTGCCGCACGCCGGGACAGCAATTCACCCCTCCACTTT	CAARRDSNSPLHF
TRBV10-1	NA	TRBD2	TRBJ2-1	TGCGCCAGCAGTGAGCAAGCGGGAGGTGGTGAGCAGTTCTTC	CASSEQAGGGEQFF
TRBV4-3	NA	TRBD1	TRBJ2-7	TGCGCCAGCAGCCAGAATCCGGGACAGGGGGAGCAGTACTTC	CASSQNPGQGEQYF
TRBV7-3	NA	TRBD1	TRBJ2-3	TGTGCCAGCAGCTTGGGACAGGTCACAGATACGCAGTATTTT	CASSLGQVTDTQYF
TRBV6-1	few	NA	TRBJ2-2	TGTGCCAGCAGTGGACAGCTCGCGAACACCGGGGAGCTGTTTTTT	CASSGQLANTGELFF
TRBV5-1	NA	NA	TRBJ2-7	TGCGCCAGCAGCCTCCAAGGGAGCGAGCAGTACTTC	CASSLQGSEQYF
TRBV9	NA	NA	TRBJ1-1	TGTGCCAGCAGCGTAGGTGCCCCCAGGGGTGAAGCTTTCTTT	CASSVGAPRGEAFF